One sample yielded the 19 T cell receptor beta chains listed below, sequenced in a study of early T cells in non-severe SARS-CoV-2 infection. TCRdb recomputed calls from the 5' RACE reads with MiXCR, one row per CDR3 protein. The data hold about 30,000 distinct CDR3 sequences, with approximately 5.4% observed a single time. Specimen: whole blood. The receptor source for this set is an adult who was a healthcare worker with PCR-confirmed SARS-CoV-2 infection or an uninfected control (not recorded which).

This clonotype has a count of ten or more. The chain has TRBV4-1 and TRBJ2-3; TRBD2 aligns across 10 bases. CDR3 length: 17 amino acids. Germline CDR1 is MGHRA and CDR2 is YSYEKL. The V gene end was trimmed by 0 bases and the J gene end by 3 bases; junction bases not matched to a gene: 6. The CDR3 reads CASSQESGRAETDTQYF. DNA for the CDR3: TGCGCCAGCAGCCAAGAGAGCGGGAGGGCTGAGACAGATACGCAGTATTTT.

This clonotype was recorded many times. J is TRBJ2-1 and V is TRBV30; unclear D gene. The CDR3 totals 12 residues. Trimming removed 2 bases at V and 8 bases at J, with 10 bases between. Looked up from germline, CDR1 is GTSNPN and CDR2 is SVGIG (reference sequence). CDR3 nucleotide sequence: TGTGCCTGGAGTCGATCTGGCTATGAGCAGTTCTTC. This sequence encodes CAWSRSGYEQFF.

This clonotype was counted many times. CDR3 amino acids: CASSISSTDTQYF. CDR3 DNA: TGCGCCAGCAGCATCTCTAGCACAGATACGCAGTATTTT. J is TRBJ2-3 and V is TRBV5-1, with unresolved D. Germline CDR1 SGHRS, CDR2 YFSETQ. V was shortened by 4 bases and J by 0 bases, with 6 bases between the two germline ends. This CDR3 is built from 13 residues.

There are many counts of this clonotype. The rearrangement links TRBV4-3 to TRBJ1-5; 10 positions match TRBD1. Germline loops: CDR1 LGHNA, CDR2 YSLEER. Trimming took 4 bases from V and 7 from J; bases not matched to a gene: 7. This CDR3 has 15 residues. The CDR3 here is CASSPSTGGGQPQHF. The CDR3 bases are TGCGCCAGCAGCCCCTCGACAGGGGGCGGGCAGCCCCAGCATTTT.

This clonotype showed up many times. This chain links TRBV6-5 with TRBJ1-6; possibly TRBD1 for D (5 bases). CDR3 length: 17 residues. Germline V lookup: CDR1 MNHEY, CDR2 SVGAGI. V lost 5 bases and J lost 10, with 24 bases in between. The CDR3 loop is CASSHQGRLSSGSPLHF. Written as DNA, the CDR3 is TGTGCCAGCAGTCACCAGGGAAGACTCAGTAGTGGGTCACCCCTCCACTTT.

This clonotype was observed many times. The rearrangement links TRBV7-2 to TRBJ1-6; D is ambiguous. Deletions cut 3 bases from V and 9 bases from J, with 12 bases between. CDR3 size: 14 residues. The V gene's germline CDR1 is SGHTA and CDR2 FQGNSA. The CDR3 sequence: CASSLAGYGSPLHF. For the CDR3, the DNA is TGTGCCAGCAGCTTGGCAGGTTACGGTTCACCCCTCCACTTT.

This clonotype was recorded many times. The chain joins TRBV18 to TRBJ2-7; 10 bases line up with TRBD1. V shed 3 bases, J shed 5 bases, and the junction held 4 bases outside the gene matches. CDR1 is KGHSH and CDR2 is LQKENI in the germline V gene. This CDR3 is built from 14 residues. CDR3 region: CASSPGTGVHEQYF. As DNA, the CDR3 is TGTGCCAGCTCACCTGGGACAGGGGTCCACGAGCAGTACTTC.

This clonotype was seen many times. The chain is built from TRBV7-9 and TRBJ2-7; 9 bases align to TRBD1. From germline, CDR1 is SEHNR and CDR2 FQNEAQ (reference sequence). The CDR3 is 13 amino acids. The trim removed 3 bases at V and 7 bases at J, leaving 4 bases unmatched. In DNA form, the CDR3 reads TGTGCCAGCAGCTTGGGACAGGGCGGGGAGCAGTACTTC. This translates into CASSLGQGGEQYF.

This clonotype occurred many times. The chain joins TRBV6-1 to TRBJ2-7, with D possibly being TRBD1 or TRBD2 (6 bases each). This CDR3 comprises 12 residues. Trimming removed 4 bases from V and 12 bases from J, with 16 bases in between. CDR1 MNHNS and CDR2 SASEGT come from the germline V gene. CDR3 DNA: TGTGCCAGCAGTGGCAACCGGGGGCATCTGTACTTC. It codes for CASSGNRGHLYF.

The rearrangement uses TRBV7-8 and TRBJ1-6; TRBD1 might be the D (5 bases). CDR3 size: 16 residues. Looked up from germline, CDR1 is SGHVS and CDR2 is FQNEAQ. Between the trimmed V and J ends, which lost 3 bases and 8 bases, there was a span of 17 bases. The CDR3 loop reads CASSFSRQGSDSPLHF. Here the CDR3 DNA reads TGTGCCAGCAGCTTCTCCCGGCAGGGTTCCGATTCACCCCTCCACTTT.

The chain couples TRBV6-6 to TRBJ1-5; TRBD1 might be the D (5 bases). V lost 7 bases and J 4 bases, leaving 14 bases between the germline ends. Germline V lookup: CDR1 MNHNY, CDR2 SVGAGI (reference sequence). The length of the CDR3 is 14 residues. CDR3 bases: TGTGCCAGCACGTGGGGGGGAAATAATCAGCCCCAGCATTTT. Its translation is CASTWGGNNQPQHF.

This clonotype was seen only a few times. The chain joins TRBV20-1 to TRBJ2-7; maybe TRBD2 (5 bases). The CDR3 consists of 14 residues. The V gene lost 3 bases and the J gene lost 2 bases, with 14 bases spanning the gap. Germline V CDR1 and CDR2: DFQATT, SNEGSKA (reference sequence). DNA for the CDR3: TGCAGTGCTAGGCCCCTGGCGGAGGCCTACGAGCAGTACTTC. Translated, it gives CSARPLAEAYEQYF.

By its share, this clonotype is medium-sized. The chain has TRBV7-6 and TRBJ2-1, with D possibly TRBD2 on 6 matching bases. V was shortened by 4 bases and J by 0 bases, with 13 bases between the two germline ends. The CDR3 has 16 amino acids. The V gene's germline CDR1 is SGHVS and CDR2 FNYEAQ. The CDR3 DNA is TGTGCCAGCAGCTCGGGACTTCCAAGCTCCTACAATGAGCAGTTCTTC. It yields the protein CASSSGLPSSYNEQFF.

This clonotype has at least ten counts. CDR3 sequence reads: CASTLLTGNRRHDTQYF. The CDR3 coding sequence is TGTGCCAGCACCCTACTCACCGGGAACAGGAGACATGATACGCAGTATTTT. The V gene is TRBV14, the J gene TRBJ2-3; either TRBD1 or TRBD2 may supply D (5 bases each). CDR3 length: 17 residues. Trimming left V 7 bases short and J 6 bases short, with 26 bases between. CDR1 is SGHDN, CDR2 FVKESK, per germline.

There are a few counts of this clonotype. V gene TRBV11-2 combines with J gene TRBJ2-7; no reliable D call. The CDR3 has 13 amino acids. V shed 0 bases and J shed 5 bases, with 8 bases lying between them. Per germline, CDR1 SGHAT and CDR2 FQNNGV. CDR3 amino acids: CASSLEVSHEQYF. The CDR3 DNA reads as TGTGCCAGCAGCTTAGAAGTCAGCCACGAGCAGTACTTC.

The CDR3 loop is CASSLGSGANSPLHF. The CDR3 bases are TGTGCCAGCAGTTTAGGGTCAGGAGCAAATTCACCCCTCCACTTT. The chain recombines TRBV12-3 or TRBV12-4 with TRBJ1-6; unclear D gene. This CDR3 region has 15 residues. Trimming removed 1 base from V and 7 bases from J, with 11 bases in between.

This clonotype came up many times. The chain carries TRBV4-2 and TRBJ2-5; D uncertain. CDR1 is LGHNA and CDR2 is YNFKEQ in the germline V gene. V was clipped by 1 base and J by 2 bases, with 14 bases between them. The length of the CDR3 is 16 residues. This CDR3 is CASSQAVGEEQETQYF. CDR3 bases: TGTGCCAGCAGCCAAGCGGTTGGAGAGGAACAAGAGACCCAGTACTTC.

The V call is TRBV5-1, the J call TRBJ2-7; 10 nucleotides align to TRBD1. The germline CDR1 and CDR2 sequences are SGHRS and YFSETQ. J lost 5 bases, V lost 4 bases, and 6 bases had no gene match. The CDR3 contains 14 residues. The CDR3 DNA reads TGCGCCAGCAGCCCATGGGACAGGGGTAACGAGCAGTACTTC. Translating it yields CASSPWDRGNEQYF.

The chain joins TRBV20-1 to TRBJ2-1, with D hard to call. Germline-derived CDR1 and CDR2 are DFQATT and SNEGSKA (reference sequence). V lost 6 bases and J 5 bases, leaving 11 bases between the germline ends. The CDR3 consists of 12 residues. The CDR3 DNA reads TGCAGTGCAAAGGCCTACCACAATGAGCAGTTCTTC. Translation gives CSAKAYHNEQFF.